A single sample gave rise to the 10 T cell receptor beta chains below, sequenced in a study of T-cell reconstitution after alpha-beta-depleted transplantation in children. Molecular barcoding with unique molecular identifiers was used for the TCRbeta library. TCRdb fed the PCR reads into MiXCR, producing one record per CDR3 protein. The sample has 200,000 to 300,000 distinct CDR3 sequences; roughly a quarter are singletons. The material sequenced was PBMCs, mostly from graft donor cells, taken 360 days after TCRalphabeta/CD19-depleted stem cell transplant. Every receptor here comes from a female patient aged 2-9 years who had a stem cell transplant for congenital amegakaryocytic thrombocytopenia, so the T cells may come from the graft donor.

This clonotype showed up just a few times. V and J are TRBV19 and TRBJ2-3, with TRBD2 identical over 11 bases. This CDR3 contains 16 residues. Germline V lookup: CDR1 LNHDA, CDR2 SQIVND (reference sequence). J gave up 0 bases and V 3 bases, and 2 bases lay outside the gene matches. The CDR3 spells CASSIGTSGSTDTQYF. CDR3 nucleotide sequence: TGTGCCAGTAGTATCGGGACTAGCGGAAGCACAGATACGCAGTATTTT.

This clonotype was seen only a few times. This chain uses TRBV4-3 with TRBJ2-1; D not resolved. The CDR3 totals 12 residues. Trimming removed 0 bases from V and 9 bases from J, with 6 bases in between. Looked up from germline, CDR1 is LGHNA and CDR2 is YSLEER. The CDR3 sequence is CASSQEGTEQFF. CDR3 nucleotides: TGCGCCAGCAGCCAAGAGGGAACTGAGCAGTTCTTC.

The genes are TRBV15 and TRBJ2-3; D is possibly TRBD2 (5 bases). CDR3 length: 17 amino acids. With 3 bases removed from V and 0 bases from J, the gap between germline ends came to 16 bases. Germline V gene lookup returns CDR1 LNHNV and CDR2 YYDKDF (reference sequence). The CDR3: CATSSSKWRTSTDTQYF. In DNA, the CDR3 is TGTGCCACCAGCAGCAGCAAGTGGAGGACTAGCACAGATACGCAGTATTTT. The full variable domain, its missing parts supplied by reference TRBV15 and TRBJ2-3, is DAMVIQNPRYQVTQFGKPVTLSCSQTLNHNVMYWYQQKSSQAPKLLFHYYDKDFNNEADTPDNFQSRRPNTSFCFLDIRSPGLGDTAMYLCATSSSKWRTSTDTQYFGPGTRLTVL.

To note about this clonotype: This may come from a read error, since a much larger clone is one base off. The chain is built from TRBV5-1 and TRBJ2-1, with D unclear. Per the germline V gene, CDR1 is SGHRS and CDR2 is YFSETQ. V was trimmed by 1 base and J by 6 bases, leaving 8 bases between them. CDR3 length: 13 residues. The DNA of the CDR3 is TGCGCCAGCAGCTTGTTGGTGGCCAATGAGCAGTTCTTC. Translating it yields CASSLLVANEQFF.

This clonotype came up a few times. This rearrangement joins TRBV7-2 to TRBJ2-3; D uncertain. V dropped 2 bases and J dropped 5 bases, with 5 bases sitting between them. The CDR3 sequence is 12 residues long. Germline V lookup: CDR1 SGHTA, CDR2 FQGNSA. As DNA, the CDR3 is TGTGCCAGCAGCTTAAATAGAGATACGCAGTATTTT. Translation: CASSLNRDTQYF.

This clonotype has just one count. This chain links TRBV2 with TRBJ1-2; D is undetermined. The CDR3 is made up of 12 amino acids. The germline gives CDR1 SNHLY, CDR2 FYNNEI. V dropped 8 bases and J dropped 5 bases, with 12 bases sitting between them. Here the CDR3 reads CASSVGVYGYTF. CDR3 bases: TGTGCCAGCTCCGTGGGTGTGTATGGCTACACCTTC.

This clonotype was detected a few times. The chain couples TRBV7-9 to TRBJ2-2; weak D call: TRBD2 (5 bases). Germline assignment: CDR1 SEHNR and CDR2 FQNEAQ (reference sequence). V lost 0 bases, J lost 10 bases, and 12 bases lay in between. This CDR3 comprises 14 residues. The CDR3 here is CASSLAPGGEELFF. Written as DNA, the CDR3 is TGTGCCAGCAGCTTAGCTCCTGGAGGTGAGGAGCTGTTTTTT.

V and J are TRBV28 and TRBJ2-1, with D possibly TRBD2 on 6 matching bases. CDR1 is MDHEN, CDR2 SYDVKM, per germline. The CDR3 sequence is 15 residues long. The V and J ends lost 6 bases and 6 bases respectively, with 18 bases between them. CDR3 loop: CASSYPSEGLNEQFF. The CDR3 region has the DNA TGTGCCAGCAGCTACCCATCGGAGGGCCTCAATGAGCAGTTCTTC.

This chain connects TRBV2 to TRBJ2-1; 8 bases fit TRBD2. The V gene end was trimmed by 5 bases and the J gene end by 14 bases; junction bases not matched to a gene: 17. The CDR3 consists of 15 residues. From germline, CDR1 is SNHLY and CDR2 FYNNEI. The CDR3 DNA is TGTGCCAGCAGTCCGGGACTAGTGGCTCCCTCCGCAGAGTTCTTC. Encoded protein: CASSPGLVAPSAEFF.

The chain couples TRBV12-3 or TRBV12-4 to TRBJ1-3; TRBD1 is a possible D gene (6 bases). This CDR3 spans 15 amino acids. V was trimmed by 6 bases and J by 6 bases, leaving 18 bases between them. The CDR3 DNA is TGTGCCAGCAGGATCAGGGACATAACGGAAAACACCATATATTTT. This gives the protein CASRIRDITENTIYF.